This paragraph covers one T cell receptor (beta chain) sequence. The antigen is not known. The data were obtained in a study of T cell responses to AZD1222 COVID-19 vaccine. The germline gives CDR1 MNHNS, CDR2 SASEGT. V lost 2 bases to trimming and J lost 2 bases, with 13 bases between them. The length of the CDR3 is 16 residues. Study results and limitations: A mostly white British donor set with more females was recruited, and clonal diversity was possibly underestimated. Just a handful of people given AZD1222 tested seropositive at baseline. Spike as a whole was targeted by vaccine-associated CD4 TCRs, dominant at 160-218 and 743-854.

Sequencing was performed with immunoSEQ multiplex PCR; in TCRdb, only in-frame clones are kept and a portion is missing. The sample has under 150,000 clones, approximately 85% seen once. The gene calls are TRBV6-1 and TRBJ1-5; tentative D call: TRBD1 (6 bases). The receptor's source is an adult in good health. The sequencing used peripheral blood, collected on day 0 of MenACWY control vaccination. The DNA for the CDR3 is TGTGCCAGCAGTGAACCCCCCAGGGGAGGCAATCAGCCCCAGCATTTT. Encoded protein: CASSEPPRGGNQPQHF.